The 5 T cell receptor beta chains in this list originate from one sample, sequenced in a study of blood T cell repertoires in COVID-19. Method: immunoSEQ multiplex PCR; TCRdb's copy keeps in-frame clones and lacks some. Seen here are under 450,000 clones, 87% observed once, and the top ten hold 2.5% to 3.5%. What was sequenced was PBMCs or T cells enriched from blood (not recorded which). The source of these receptors is a woman in her 30s who had recovered from COVID-19.

The chain has TRBV19 and TRBJ1-6; D is unresolved. Germline CDR1 and CDR2: LNHDA and SQIVND (reference sequence). This CDR3 region has 17 residues. The V end lost 4 bases, the J end lost 11 bases, and 24 bases lay between the germline ends. CDR3 in amino acids: CASSRFSPPGSPTPLHF. The CDR3, as DNA: TGTGCCAGTAGTAGATTTAGCCCGCCGGGGAGCCCGACACCCCTCCACTTT. Full variable domain (remainder filled in from reference TRBV19 and TRBJ1-6): DGGITQSPKYLFRKEGQNVTLSCEQNLNHDAMYWYRQDPGQGLRLIYYSQIVNDFQKGDIAEGYSVSREKKESFPLTVTSAQKNPTAFYLCASSRFSPPGSPTPLHFGNGTRLTVT.

This chain uses TRBV19 with TRBJ2-7; 7 bases align to TRBD2. The ends lost 3 bases at V and 3 bases at J; junction bases unmatched: 8. Germline lookup yields CDR1 LNHDA and CDR2 SQIVND (reference sequence). CDR3 size: 15 residues. The CDR3 nucleotides read TGTGCCAGTAGTATTTCCGGCGGGGGAAACTACGAGCAGTACTTC. Encoded protein: CASSISGGGNYEQYF.

The rearrangement uses TRBV5-1 and TRBJ1-4; TRBD1 is a possible D gene (6 bases). This CDR3 has 15 residues. V was pared by 3 bases and J by 5 bases, with 14 bases between. CDR1 is SGHRS, CDR2 YFSETQ, per germline. The CDR3 DNA is TGCGCCAGCAGCTACTTAACAGGGACCAATGAAAAACTGTTTTTT. Its translation is CASSYLTGTNEKLFF.

The chain employs TRBV27 and TRBJ2-7; tentative D call: TRBD1 (6 bases). V was trimmed by 2 bases and J by 0 bases, leaving 17 bases between them. Germline V gene sequence: CDR1 MNHEY, CDR2 SMNVEV (reference sequence). The CDR3 spans 17 residues. CDR3 residues: CASSLGPRDKTSYEQYF. The CDR3 DNA sequence: TGTGCCAGCAGTTTAGGCCCCCGGGACAAGACCTCCTACGAGCAGTACTTC.

The rearrangement uses TRBV4-2 and TRBJ1-2; 12 nucleotides line up with TRBD1. The CDR3 is made up of 15 amino acids. Per the germline V gene, CDR1 is LGHNA and CDR2 is YNFKEQ. V was pared by 6 bases and J by 6 bases, with 8 bases of the junction left unmatched. The CDR3 coding sequence is TGTGCCAGCAGTAAGGGACAGGGGGCGCAAGATGGCTACACCTTC. Translated, it gives CASSKGQGAQDGYTF.